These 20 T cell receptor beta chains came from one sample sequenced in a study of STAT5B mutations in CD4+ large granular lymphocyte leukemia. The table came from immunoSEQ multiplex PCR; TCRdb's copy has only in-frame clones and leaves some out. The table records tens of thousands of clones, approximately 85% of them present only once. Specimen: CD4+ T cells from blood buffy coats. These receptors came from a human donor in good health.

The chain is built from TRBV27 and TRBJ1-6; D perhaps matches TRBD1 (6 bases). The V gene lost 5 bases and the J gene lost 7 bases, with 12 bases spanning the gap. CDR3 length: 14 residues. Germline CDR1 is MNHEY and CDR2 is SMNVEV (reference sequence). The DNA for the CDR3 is TGTGCCAGCAGTCTAAGGGGGGGGAATTCACCCCTCCACTTT. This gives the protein CASSLRGGNSPLHF.

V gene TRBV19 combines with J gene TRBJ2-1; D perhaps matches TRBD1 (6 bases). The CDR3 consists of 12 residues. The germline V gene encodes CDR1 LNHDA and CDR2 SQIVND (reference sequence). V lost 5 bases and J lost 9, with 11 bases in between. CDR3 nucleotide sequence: TGTGCCAGTAGTTTACAGGGTGGTGAGCAGTTCTTC. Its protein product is CASSLQGGEQFF.

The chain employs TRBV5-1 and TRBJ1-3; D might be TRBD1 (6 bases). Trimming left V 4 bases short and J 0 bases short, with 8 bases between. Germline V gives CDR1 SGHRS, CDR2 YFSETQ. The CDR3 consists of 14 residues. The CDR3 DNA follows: TGCGCCAGCAGCCAGGGGTTCTCTGGAAACACCATATATTTT. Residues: CASSQGFSGNTIYF.

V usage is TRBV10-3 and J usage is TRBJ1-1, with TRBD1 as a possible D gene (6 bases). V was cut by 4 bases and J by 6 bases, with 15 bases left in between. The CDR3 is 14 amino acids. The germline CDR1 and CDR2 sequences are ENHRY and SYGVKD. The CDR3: CAISVGRGAAEAFF. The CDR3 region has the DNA TGTGCCATCAGTGTTGGCAGGGGAGCCGCTGAAGCTTTCTTT.

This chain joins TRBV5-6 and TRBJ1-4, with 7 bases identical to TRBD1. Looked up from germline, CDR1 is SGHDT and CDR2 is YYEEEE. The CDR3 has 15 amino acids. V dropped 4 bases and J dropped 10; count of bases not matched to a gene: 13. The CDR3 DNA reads TGTGCCAGCAGCCCACCTCAGGGGGACATCCCAAAACTGTTTTTT. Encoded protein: CASSPPQGDIPKLFF.

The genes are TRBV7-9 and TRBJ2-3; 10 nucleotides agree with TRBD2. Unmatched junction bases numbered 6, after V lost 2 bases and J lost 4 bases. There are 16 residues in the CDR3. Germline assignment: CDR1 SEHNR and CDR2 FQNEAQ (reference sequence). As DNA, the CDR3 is TGTGCCAGCAGCTTACTGGCTAGCGGGGGATCAGATACGCAGTATTTT. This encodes CASSLLASGGSDTQYF.

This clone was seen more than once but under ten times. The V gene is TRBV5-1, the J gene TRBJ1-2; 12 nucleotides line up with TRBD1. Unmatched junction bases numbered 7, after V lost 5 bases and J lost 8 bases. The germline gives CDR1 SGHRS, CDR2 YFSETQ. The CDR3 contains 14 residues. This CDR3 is CASRTGTGGAGYTF. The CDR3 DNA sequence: TGCGCCAGCAGGACCGGGACAGGGGGCGCGGGCTACACCTTC.

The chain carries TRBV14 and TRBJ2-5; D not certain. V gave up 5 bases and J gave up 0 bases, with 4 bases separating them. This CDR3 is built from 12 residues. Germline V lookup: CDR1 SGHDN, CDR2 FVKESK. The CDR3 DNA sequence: TGTGCCAGCAGCTCGTACCAAGAGACCCAGTACTTC. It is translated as CASSSYQETQYF.

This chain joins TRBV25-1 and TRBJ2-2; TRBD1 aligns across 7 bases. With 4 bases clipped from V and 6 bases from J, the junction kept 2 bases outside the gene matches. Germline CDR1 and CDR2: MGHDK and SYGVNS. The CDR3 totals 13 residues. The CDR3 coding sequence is TGTGCCAGCAGTGCACAGGGGCCCGGGGAGCTGTTTTTT. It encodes CASSAQGPGELFF.

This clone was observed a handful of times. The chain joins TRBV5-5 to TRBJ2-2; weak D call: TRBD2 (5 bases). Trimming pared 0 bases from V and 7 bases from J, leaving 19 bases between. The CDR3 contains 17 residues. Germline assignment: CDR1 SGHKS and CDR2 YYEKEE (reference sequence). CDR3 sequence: CASSLAPIGEFSGELFF. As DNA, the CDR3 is TGTGCCAGCAGCTTGGCCCCGATTGGGGAGTTCAGCGGGGAGCTGTTTTTT.

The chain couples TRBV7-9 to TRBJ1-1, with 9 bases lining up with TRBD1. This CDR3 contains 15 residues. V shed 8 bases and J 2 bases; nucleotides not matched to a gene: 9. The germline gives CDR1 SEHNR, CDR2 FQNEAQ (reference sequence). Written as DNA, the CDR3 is TGTGCCAGCGCGACAGGGGGGTCCCCTAACACTGAAGCTTTCTTT. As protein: CASATGGSPNTEAFF.

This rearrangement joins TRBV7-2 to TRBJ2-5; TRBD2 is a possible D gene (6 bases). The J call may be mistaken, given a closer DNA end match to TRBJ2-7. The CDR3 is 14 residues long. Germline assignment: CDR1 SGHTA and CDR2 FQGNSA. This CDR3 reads CASSLAGGSYEQYF. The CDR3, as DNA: TGTGCCAGCAGCTTAGCGGGAGGATCCTACGAGCAGTACTTC.

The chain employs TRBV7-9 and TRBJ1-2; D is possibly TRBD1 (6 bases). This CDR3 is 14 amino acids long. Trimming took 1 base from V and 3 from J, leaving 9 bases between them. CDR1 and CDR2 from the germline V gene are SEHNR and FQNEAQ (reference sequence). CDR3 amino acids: CASSLEDSDYGYTF. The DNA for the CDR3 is TGTGCCAGCAGCTTAGAGGACAGCGACTATGGCTACACCTTC.

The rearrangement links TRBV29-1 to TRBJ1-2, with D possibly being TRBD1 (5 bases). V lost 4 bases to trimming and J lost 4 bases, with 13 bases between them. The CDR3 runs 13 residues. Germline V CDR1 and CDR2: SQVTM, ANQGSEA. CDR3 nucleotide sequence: TGCAGCGTTGGGCACTCCGGGGGCTATGGCTACACCTTC. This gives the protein CSVGHSGGYGYTF.

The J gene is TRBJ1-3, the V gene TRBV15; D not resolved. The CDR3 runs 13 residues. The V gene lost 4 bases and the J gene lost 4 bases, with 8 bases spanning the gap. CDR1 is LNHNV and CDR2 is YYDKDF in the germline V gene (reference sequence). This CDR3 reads CATSKSDGNTIYF. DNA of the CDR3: TGTGCCACCAGCAAGTCGGACGGAAACACCATATATTTT.

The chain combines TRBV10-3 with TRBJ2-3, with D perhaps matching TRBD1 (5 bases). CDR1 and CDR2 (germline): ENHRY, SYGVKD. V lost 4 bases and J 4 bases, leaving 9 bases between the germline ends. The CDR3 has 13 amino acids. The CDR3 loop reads CAISGLGADTQYF. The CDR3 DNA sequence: TGTGCCATCAGTGGGCTAGGGGCAGATACGCAGTATTTT.

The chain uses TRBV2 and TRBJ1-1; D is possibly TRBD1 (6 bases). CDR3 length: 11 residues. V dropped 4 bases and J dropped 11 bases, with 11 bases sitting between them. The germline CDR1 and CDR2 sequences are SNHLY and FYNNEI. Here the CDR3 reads CASSGGQRAFF. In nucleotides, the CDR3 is TGTGCCAGCAGTGGGGGACAAAGGGCTTTCTTT.

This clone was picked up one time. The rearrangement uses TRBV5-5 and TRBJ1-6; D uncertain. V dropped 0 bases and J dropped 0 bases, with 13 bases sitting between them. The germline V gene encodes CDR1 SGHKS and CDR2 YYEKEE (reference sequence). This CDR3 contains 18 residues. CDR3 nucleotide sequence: TGTGCCAGCAGCTTGGCCGTCAGATCGAGCTCCTATAATTCACCCCTCCACTTT. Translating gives CASSLAVRSSSYNSPLHF.

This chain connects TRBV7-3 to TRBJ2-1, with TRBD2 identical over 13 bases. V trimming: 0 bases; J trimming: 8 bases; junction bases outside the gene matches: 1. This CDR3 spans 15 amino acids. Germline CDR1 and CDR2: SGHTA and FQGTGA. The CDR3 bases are TGTGCCAGCAGCTTAACACTAGCGGGAGGGGATGAGCAGTTCTTC. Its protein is CASSLTLAGGDEQFF.

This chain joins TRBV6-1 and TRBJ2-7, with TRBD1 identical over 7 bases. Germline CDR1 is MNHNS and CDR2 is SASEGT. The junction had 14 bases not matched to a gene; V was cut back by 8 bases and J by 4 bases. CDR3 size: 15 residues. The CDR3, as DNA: TGTGCCAGCCCTCCACGGCCAGGGGACAGATACGAGCAGTACTTC. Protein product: CASPPRPGDRYEQYF.